This T cell receptor (beta chain) was documented in a study of blood T cell repertoires in COVID-19. Overall study context: There were acute and convalescent COVID-19 samples, and they came from the United States, Italy and Spain. Sources were T cells, B-cell-depleted T cells, or PBMCs; the material itself was cDNA or gDNA.

The V and J ends lost 7 bases and 1 base, in that order; junction bases with no gene match: 7. Germline V gives CDR1 SQVTM, CDR2 ANQGSEA. The CDR3 totals 13 residues. How the authors handled the data: Amplified reference gene primers provided the basis for estimating nucleated cell counts. Libraries were prepared by immunoSEQ multiplex PCR; TCRdb keeps only in-frame clonotypes and omits some of them. For V, J and clone size, that table is used; D and trimming come from the DNA. The data show about 170,000 clones, around four fifths seen once. Sequencing was carried out using peripheral blood. V gene TRBV29-1 combines with J gene TRBJ2-7; 7 positions agree with TRBD1. The TCR was taken from a woman in her 70s who had recovered from COVID-19. In DNA form, the CDR3 reads TGCAGCGCCGAGGGGGCCGGTTCCTACGAGCAGTACTTC. It specifies CSAEGAGSYEQYF.